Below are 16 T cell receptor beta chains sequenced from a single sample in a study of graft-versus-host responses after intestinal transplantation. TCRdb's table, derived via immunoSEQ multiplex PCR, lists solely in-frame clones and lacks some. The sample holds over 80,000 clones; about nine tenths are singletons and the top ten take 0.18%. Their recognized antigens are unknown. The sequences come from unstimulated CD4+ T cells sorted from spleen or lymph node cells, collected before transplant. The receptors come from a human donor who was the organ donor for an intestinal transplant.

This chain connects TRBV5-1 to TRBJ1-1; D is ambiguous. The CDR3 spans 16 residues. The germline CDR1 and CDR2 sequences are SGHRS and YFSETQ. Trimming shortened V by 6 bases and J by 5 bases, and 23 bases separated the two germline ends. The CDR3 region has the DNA TGCGCCAGCAAAAGAGGGCCACTGGGGTCGGGGACTGAAGCTTTCTTT. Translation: CASKRGPLGSGTEAFF.

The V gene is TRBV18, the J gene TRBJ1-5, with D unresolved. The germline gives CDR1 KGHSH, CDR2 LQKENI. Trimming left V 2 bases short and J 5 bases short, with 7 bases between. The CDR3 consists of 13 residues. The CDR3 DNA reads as TGTGCCAGCTCACCAGACGGGTATCAGCCCCAGCATTTT. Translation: CASSPDGYQPQHF.

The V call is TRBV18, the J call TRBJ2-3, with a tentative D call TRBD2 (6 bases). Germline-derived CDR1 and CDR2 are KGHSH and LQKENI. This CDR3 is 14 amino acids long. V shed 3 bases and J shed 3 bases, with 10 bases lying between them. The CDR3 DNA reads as TGTGCCAGCTCACCGCTAGCGAATACAGATACGCAGTATTTT. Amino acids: CASSPLANTDTQYF. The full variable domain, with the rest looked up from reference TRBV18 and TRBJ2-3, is NAGVMQNPRHLVRRRGQEARLRCSPMKGHSHVYWYRQLPEEGLKFMVYLQKENIIDESGMPKERFSAEFPKEGPSILRIQQVVRGDSAAYFCASSPLANTDTQYFGPGTRLTVL.

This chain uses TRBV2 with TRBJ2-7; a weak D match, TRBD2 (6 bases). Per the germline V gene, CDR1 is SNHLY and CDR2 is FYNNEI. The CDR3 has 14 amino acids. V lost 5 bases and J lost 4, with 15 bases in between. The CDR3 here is CASSPVRGEYEQYF. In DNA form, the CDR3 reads TGTGCCAGCAGTCCCGTGCGGGGAGAATACGAGCAGTACTTC.

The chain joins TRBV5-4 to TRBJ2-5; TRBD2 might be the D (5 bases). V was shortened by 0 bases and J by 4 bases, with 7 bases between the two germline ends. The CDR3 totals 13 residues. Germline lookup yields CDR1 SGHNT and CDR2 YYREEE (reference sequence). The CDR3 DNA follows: TGTGCCAGCAGCTTGGGCGGGCGAGAGACCCAGTACTTC. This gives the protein CASSLGGRETQYF.

The DNA of the CDR3 is TGTGCCAGCAGATACGGGGGGAGCACCTACGAGCAGTACTTC. Protein: CASRYGGSTYEQYF. The rearrangement links TRBV7-2 to TRBJ2-7; TRBD2 matches at 7 bases. The CDR3 length is 14 residues. Germline V gives CDR1 SGHTA, CDR2 FQGNSA. V shed 6 bases, J shed 2 bases, and the junction held 7 bases outside the gene matches.

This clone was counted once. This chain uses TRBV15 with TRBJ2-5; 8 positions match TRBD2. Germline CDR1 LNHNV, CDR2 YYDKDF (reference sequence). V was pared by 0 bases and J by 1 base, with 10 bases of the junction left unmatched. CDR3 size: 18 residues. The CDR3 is CATSRDQGLAGSQETQYF. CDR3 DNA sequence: TGTGCCACCAGCAGAGATCAAGGGCTAGCGGGTTCCCAAGAGACCCAGTACTTC.

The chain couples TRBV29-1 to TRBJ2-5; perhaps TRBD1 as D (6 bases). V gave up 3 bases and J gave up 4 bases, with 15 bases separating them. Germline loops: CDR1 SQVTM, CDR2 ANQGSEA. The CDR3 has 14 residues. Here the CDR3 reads CSVDMAGVRETQYF. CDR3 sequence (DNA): TGCAGCGTTGATATGGCAGGGGTACGAGAGACCCAGTACTTC. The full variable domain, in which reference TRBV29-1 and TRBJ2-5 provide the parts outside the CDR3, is SAVISQKPSRDICQRGTSLTIQCQVDSQVTMMFWYRQQPGQSLTLIATANQGSEATYESGFVIDKFPISRPNLTFSTLTVSNMSPEDSSIYLCSVDMAGVRETQYFGPGTRLLVL.

CDR3 bases: TGTGCCAGCAGCCTAGCGGGGACGACCTACGAGCAGTACTTC. Encoded protein: CASSLAGTTYEQYF. This chain links TRBV4-2 with TRBJ2-7; 8 nucleotides match TRBD2. Looked up from germline, CDR1 is LGHNA and CDR2 is YNFKEQ. This CDR3 is built from 14 residues. V shed 4 bases and J 2 bases; nucleotides not matched to a gene: 4.

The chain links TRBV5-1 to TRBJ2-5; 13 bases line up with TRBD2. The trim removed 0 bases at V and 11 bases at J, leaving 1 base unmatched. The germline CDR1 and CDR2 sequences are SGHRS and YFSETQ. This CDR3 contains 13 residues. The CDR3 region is CASSLEGLAGQYF. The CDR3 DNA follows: TGCGCCAGCAGCTTGGAGGGACTAGCGGGGCAGTACTTC.

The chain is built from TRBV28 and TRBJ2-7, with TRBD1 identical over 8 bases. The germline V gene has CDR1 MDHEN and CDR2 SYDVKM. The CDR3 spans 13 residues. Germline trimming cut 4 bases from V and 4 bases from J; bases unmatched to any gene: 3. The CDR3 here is CASSSWDRYEQYF. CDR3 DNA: TGTGCCAGCAGTTCCTGGGACAGGTACGAGCAGTACTTC.

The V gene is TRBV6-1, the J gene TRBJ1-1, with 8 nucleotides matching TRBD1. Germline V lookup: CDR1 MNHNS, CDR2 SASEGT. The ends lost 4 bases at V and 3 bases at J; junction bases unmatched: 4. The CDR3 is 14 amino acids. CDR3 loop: CASSGTGRYTEAFF. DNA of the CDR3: TGTGCCAGCAGTGGGACAGGGCGGTACACTGAAGCTTTCTTT.

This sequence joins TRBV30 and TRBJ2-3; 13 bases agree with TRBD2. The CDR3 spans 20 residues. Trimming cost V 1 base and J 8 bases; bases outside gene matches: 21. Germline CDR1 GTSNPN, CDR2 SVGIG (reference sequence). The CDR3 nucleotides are TGTGCCTGGAGTGGGGGCGGGACTAGCGGGGCCAACCTCATCCTGGGTACGCAGTATTTT. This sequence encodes CAWSGGGTSGANLILGTQYF.

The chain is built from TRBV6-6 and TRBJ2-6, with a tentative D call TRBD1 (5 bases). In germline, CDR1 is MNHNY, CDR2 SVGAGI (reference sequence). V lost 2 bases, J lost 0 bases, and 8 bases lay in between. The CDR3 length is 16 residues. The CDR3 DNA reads TGTGCCAGCAGTTACCGACAGTCCTCTGGGGCCAACGTCCTGACTTTC. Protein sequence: CASSYRQSSGANVLTF.

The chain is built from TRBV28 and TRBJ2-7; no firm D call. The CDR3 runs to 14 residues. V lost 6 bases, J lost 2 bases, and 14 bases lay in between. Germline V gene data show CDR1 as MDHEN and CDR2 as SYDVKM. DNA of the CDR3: TGTGCCAGCAGGCTACCAAGCCCTCCCTACGAGCAGTACTTC. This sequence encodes CASRLPSPPYEQYF. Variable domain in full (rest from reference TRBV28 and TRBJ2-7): DVKVTQSSRYLVKRTGEKVFLECVQDMDHENMFWYRQDPGLGLRLIYFSYDVKMKEKGDIPEGYSVSREKKERFSLILESASTNQTSMYLCASRLPSPPYEQYFGPGTRLTVT.

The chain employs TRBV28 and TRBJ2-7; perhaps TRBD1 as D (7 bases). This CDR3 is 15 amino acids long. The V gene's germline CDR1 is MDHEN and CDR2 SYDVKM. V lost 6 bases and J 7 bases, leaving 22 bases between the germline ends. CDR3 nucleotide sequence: TGTGCCAGCAGACACCACAGGGGAGGCCCGGGAGAGCAGTACTTC. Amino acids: CASRHHRGGPGEQYF.